This TCR beta chain is drawn from a study of immune characterization of retroperitoneal liposarcoma. CDR1 MNHGY and CDR2 SVAAGI come from the germline V gene. CDR3 length equals 14 residues. TCRdb re-called the PCR reads with MiXCR, one entry per CDR3 protein. The data show thousands of distinct CDR3 sequences, with over 40% seen just once and more than 13% held by the top ten. The source of this sequence is a male donor with retroperitoneal liposarcoma. V usage is TRBV6-9 and J usage is TRBJ2-5, with a tentative D call TRBD2 (5 bases). The end of the DNA fits TRBJ2-7 better, so the J call may be wrong. The specimen was tumor tissue. The chain's CDR3 is CASSRGRAPYEQYF. The DNA of the CDR3 is TGTGCCAGCAGCCGGGGTCGGGCCCCCTACGAGCAGTACTTC.